This note documents a single T cell receptor (beta chain) sequence. Its cognate antigen is unknown. Some clones are missing from TCRdb's copy, which holds only in-frame ones; the method was immunoSEQ multiplex PCR. Among just over 15,000 clones, around 62% were seen once, and the ten largest hold about 8.7%. The V gene's germline CDR1 is SGHVT and CDR2 SQSDAQ. The CDR3 consists of 9 residues. Deletions cut 8 bases from V and 12 bases from J, with 8 bases between. The sample comes from a study of OX40 agonist ivuxolimab in advanced cancers. The study, taken as a whole, reports: Not determined was the antigen specificity of the expanded peripheral T cells.

The sample consisted of CD4+ or CD8+ T cells sorted from blood, taken in a trial of the OX40 agonist ivuxolimab. The sequence was collected from an adult with an advanced solid tumor such as melanoma, head and neck, liver or kidney cancer. The rearrangement joins TRBV7-4 to TRBJ2-1; a weak D match, TRBD1 (5 bases). CDR3 nucleotides: TGTGCCAGCTCCCAGGGGCAGTTCTTC. Its translation is CASSQGQFF.